This TCR beta chain stems from a study of T cells in Graves' hyperthyroidism and ophthalmopathy. In the study overall: The initial diagnosis was the point when peripheral blood was collected, ahead of any treatment.

Points from the study as a whole: Most thyroid-expanded clonotypes above 0.001 were also found in blood.

Hyperthyroidism had been newly diagnosed in patients aged 18 to 65, and its duration was under 2 months. Around 10 ml fresh peripheral blood yielded the PBMCs. Concerning this clonotype itself: Its antigen is not identified.

The source material, RNA transcripts, was used to amplify TCR beta CDR3 regions. A first-round RT-PCR of the TCR CDR3 used the HTBI primer set. In TCRdb, the multiplex PCR reads were re-called with MiXCR into one record per CDR3 protein. The table includes about 740,000 distinct CDR3 sequences, less than 15% detected once. The sample consisted of blood. The TCR sequence derives from a woman under 30 with Graves' hyperthyroidism.

The CDR3: CASSPPRADSRNQPQHF. CDR3 coding DNA: TGTGCCAGCTCACCTCCCCGAGCGGACAGCCGCAATCAGCCCCAGCATTTT. The rearrangement uses TRBV18 and TRBJ1-5; possible D gene TRBD1, 6 bases. Germline loops: CDR1 KGHSH, CDR2 LQKENI. The CDR3 runs to 17 residues. The V gene lost 3 bases and the J gene lost 2 bases, with 17 bases spanning the gap.